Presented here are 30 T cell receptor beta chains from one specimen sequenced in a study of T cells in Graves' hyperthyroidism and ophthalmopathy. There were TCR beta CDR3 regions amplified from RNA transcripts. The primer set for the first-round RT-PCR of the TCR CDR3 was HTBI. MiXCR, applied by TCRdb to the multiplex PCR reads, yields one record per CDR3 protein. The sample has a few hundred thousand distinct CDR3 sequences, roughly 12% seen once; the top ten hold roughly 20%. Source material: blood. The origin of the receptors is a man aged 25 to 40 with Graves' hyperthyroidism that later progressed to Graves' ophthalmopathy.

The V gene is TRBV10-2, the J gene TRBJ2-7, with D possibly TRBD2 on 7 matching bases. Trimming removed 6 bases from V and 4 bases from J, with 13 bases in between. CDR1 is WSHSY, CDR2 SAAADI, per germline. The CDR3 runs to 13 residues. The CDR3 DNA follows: TGCGCCAGCAGAGTGGGGGGGCGATACGAGCAGTACTTC. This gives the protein CASRVGGRYEQYF.

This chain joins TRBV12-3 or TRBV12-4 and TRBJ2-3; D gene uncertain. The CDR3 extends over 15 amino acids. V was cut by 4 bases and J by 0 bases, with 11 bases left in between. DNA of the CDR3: TGTGCCAGCAGTTACACGGGCTTTAGCACAGATACGCAGTATTTT. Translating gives CASSYTGFSTDTQYF.

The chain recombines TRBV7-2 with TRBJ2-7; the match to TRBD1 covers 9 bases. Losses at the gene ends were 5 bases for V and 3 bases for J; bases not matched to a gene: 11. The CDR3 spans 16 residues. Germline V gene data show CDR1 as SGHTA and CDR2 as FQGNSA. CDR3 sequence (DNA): TGTGCCAGCAGCCCGACGGAGGGACAGGGTGGCTACGAGCAGTACTTC. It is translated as CASSPTEGQGGYEQYF.

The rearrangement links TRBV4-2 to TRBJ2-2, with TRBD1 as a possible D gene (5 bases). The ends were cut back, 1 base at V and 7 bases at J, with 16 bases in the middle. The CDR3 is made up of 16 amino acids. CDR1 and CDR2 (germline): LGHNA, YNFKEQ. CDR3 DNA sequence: TGTGCCAGCAGCCAAGGAACCACCCAGGGTATCGGGGAGCTGTTTTTT. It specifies CASSQGTTQGIGELFF.

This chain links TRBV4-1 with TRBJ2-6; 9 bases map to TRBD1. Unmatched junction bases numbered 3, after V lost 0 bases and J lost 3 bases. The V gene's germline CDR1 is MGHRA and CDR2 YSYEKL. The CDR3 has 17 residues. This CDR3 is CASSQEQGALGANVLTF. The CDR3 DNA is TGCGCCAGCAGCCAAGAACAGGGGGCGCTTGGGGCCAACGTCCTGACTTTC.

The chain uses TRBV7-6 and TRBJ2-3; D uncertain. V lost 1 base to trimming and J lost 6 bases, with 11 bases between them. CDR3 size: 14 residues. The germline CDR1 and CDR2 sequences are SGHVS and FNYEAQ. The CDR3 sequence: CASSLVVPPDTQYF. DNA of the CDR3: TGTGCCAGCAGCTTAGTTGTTCCTCCCGATACGCAGTATTTT. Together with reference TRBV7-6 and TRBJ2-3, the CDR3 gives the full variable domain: GAGVSQSPRYKVTKRGQDVALRCDPISGHVSLYWYRQALGQGPEFLTYFNYEAQQDKSGLPNDRFSAERPEGSISTLTIQRTEQRDSAMYRCASSLVVPPDTQYFGPGTRLTVL.

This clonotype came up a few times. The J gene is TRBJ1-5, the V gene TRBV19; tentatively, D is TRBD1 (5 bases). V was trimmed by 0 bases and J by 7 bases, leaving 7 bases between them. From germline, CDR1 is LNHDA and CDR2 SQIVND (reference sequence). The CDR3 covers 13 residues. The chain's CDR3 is CASSIEGPQPQHF. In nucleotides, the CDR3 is TGTGCCAGTAGTATAGAGGGGCCCCAGCCCCAGCATTTT.

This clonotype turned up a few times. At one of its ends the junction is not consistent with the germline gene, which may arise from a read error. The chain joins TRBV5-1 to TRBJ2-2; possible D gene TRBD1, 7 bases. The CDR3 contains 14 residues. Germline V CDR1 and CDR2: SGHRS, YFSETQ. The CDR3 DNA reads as TGCGCCAGCAGCGGCAGGAGGGGGCCCGGGGAGCTGGTTTTT. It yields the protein CASSGRRGPGELVF.

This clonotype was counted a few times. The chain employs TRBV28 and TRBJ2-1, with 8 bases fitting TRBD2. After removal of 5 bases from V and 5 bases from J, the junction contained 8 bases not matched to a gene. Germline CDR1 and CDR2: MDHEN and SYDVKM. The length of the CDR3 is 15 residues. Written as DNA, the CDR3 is TGTGCCAGCAGTCAACCTAGCGGGCTGAACAATGAGCAGTTCTTC. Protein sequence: CASSQPSGLNNEQFF.

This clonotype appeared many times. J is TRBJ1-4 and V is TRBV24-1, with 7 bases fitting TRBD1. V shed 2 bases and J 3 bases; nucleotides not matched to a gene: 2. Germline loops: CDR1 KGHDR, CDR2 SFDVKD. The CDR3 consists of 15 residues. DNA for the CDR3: TGTGCCACCAGTGATTCCCAGGGGGCTAATGAAAAACTGTTTTTT. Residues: CATSDSQGANEKLFF.

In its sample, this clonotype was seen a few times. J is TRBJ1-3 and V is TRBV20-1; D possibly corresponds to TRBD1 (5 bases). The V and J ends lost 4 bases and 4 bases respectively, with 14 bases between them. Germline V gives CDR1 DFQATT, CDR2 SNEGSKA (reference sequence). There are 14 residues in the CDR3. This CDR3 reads CSAKTTGAGNTIYF. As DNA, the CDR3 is TGCAGTGCTAAAACTACAGGCGCGGGAAACACCATATATTTT.

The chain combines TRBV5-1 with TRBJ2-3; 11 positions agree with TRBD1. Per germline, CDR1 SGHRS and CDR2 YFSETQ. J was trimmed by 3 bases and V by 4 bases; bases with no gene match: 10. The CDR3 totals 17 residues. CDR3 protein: CASSLTWTGGGTDTQYF. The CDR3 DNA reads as TGCGCCAGCAGCCTTACCTGGACAGGGGGCGGGACAGATACGCAGTATTTT.

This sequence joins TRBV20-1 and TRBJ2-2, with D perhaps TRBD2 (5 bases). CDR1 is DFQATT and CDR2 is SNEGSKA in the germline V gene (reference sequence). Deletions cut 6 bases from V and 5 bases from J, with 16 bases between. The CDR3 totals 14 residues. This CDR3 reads CSALRGYGTGELFF. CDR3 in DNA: TGCAGTGCCCTCCGGGGTTATGGGACCGGGGAGCTGTTTTTT.

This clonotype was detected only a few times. CDR3 in amino acids: CASSYLPGTGASGNSPLHF. The CDR3 DNA follows: TGCGCCAGCAGCTACCTTCCCGGGACAGGCGCGTCGGGGAATTCACCCCTCCACTTT. This chain connects TRBV5-1 to TRBJ1-6; 8 nucleotides agree with TRBD1. Germline loops: CDR1 SGHRS, CDR2 YFSETQ. J lost 7 bases, V lost 3 bases, and 18 bases had no gene match. The CDR3 totals 19 residues. The full variable domain, completed using reference TRBV5-1 and TRBJ1-6, is KAGVTQTPRYLIKTRGQQVTLSCSPISGHRSVSWYQQTPGQGLQFLFEYFSETQRNKGNFPGRFSGRQFSNSRSEMNVSTLELGDSALYLCASSYLPGTGASGNSPLHFGNGTRLTVT.

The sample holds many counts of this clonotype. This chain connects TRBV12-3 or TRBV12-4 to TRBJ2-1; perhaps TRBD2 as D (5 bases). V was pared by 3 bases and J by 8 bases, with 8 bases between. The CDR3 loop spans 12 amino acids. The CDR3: CASSFEDYEQFF. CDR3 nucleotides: TGTGCCAGCAGTTTTGAGGACTATGAGCAGTTCTTC.

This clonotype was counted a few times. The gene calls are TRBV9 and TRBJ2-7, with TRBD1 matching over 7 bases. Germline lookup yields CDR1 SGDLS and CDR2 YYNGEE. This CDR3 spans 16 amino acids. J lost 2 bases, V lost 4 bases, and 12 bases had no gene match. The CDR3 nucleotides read TGTGCCAGCAGCCCGAGGGACAGCCACTTCCCCTACGAGCAGTACTTC. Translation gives CASSPRDSHFPYEQYF. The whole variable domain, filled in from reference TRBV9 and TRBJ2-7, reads DSGVTQTPKHLITATGQRVTLRCSPRSGDLSVYWYQQSLDQGLQFLIQYYNGEERAKGNILERFSAQQFPDLHSELNLSSLELGDSALYFCASSPRDSHFPYEQYFGPGTRLTVT.

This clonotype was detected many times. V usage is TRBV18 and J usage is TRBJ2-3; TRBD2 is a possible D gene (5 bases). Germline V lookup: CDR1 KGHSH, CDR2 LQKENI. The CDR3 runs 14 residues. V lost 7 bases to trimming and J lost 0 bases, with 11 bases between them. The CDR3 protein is CASYGLDSTDTQYF. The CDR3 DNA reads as TGTGCCAGCTACGGACTGGATAGCACAGATACGCAGTATTTT. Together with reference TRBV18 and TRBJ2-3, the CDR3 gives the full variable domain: NAGVMQNPRHLVRRRGQEARLRCSPMKGHSHVYWYRQLPEEGLKFMVYLQKENIIDESGMPKERFSAEFPKEGPSILRIQQVVRGDSAAYFCASYGLDSTDTQYFGPGTRLTVL.

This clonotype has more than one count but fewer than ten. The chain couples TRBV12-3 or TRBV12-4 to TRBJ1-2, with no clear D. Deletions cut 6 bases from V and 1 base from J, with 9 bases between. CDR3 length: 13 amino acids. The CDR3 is CASSGGVNYGYTF. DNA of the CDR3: TGTGCCAGCAGCGGAGGAGTTAACTATGGCTACACCTTC.

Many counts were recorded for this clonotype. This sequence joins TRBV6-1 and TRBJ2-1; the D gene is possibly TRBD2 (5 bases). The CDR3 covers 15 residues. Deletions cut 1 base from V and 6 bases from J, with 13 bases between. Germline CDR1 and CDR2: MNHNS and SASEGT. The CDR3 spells CASSEGEGSGNEQFF. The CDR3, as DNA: TGTGCCAGCAGTGAAGGGGAAGGGAGCGGCAATGAGCAGTTCTTC.

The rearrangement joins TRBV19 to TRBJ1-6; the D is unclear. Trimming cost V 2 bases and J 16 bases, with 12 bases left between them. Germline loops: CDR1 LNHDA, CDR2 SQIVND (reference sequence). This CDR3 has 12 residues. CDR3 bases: TGTGCCAGTAGTATAAGTATGAGGAATCTCCACTTT. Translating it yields CASSISMRNLHF.

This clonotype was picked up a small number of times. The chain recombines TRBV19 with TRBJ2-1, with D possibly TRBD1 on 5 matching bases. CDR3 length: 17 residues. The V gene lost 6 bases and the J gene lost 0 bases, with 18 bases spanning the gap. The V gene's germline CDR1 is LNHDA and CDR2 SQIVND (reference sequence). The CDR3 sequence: CASSSPRVTSSYNEQFF. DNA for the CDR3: TGTGCCAGTAGCAGCCCCAGGGTAACATCCTCCTACAATGAGCAGTTCTTC.

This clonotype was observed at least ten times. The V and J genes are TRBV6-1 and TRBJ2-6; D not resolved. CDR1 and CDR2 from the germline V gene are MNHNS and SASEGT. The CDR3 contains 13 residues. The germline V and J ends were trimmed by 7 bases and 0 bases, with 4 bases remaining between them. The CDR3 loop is CASKVSGANVLTF. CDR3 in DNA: TGTGCCAGCAAAGTCTCTGGGGCCAACGTCCTGACTTTC.

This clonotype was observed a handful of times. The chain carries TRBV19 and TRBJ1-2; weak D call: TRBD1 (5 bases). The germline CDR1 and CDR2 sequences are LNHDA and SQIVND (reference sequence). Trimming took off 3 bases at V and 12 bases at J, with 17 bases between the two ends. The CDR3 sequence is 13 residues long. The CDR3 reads CASSIGAEAGNTF. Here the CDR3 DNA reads TGTGCCAGTAGTATTGGGGCGGAGGCGGGGAACACCTTC.

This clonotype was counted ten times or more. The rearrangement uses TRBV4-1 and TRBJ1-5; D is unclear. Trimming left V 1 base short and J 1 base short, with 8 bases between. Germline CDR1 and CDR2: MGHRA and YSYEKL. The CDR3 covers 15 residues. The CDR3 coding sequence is TGCGCCAGCAGCCAAGTCCCGGGAAGCAATCAGCCCCAGCATTTT. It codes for CASSQVPGSNQPQHF.

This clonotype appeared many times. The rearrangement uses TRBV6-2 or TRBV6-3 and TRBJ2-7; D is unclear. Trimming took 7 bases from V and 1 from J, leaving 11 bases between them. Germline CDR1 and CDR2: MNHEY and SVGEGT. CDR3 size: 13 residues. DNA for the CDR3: TGTGCCAGCACCCCTAGTCCGTCCTACGAGCAGTACTTC. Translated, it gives CASTPSPSYEQYF.

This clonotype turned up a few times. CDR3 loop: CSVEDLWQRSRDTPGAQYF. The DNA for the CDR3 is TGCAGCGTTGAAGATCTGTGGCAGCGTTCGCGGGACACCCCGGGTGCGCAGTATTTT. V gene TRBV29-1 combines with J gene TRBJ2-3, with D possibly called TRBD1 or TRBD2 (6 bases each). Germline loops: CDR1 SQVTM, CDR2 ANQGSEA. This CDR3 is built from 19 residues. V gave up 0 bases and J gave up 10 bases, with 32 bases separating them.

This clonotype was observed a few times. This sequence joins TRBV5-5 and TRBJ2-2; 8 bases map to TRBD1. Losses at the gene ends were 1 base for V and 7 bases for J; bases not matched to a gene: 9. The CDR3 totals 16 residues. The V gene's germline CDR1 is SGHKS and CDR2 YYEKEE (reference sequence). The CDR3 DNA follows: TGTGCCAGCAGCTTGTTCGGCAGGGGGCTATACGGGGAGCTGTTTTTT. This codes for CASSLFGRGLYGELFF.

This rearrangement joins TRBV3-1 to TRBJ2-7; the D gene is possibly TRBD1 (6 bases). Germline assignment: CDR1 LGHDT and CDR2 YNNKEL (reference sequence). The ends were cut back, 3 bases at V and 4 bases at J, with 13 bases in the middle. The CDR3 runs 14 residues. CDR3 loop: CASSHLRGSYEQYF. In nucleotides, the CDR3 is TGTGCCAGCAGCCACCTCAGGGGTTCGTACGAGCAGTACTTC.

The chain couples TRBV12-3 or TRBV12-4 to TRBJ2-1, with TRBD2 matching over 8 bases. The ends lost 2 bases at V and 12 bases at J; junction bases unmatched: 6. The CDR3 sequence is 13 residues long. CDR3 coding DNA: TGTGCCAGCAGTTTACAGCGGGGGATTTCGCAGTTCTTC. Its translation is CASSLQRGISQFF.

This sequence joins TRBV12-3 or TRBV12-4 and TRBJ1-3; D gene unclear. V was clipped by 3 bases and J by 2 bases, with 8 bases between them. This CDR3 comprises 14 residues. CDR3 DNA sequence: TGTGCCAGCAGTTTTTGGGCCCCTGGAAACACCATATATTTT. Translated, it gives CASSFWAPGNTIYF.